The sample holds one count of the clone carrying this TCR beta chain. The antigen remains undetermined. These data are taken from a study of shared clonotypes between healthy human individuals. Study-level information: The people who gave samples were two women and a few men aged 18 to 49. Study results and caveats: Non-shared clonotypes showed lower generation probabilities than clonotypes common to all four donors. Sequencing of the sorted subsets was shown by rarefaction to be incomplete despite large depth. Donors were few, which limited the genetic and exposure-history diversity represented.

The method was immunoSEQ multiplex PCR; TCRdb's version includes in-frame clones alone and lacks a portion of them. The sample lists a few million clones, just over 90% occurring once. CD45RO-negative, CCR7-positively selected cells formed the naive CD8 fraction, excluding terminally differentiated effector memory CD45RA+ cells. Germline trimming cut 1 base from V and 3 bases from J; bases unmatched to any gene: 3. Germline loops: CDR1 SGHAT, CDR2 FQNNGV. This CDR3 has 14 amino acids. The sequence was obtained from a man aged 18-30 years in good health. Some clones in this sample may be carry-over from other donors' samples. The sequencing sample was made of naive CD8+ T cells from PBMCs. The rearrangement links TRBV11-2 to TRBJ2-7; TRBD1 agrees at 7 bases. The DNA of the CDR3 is TGTGCCAGCAGCTTAGGTCACAGGGGCTACGAGCAGTACTTC. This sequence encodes CASSLGHRGYEQYF.